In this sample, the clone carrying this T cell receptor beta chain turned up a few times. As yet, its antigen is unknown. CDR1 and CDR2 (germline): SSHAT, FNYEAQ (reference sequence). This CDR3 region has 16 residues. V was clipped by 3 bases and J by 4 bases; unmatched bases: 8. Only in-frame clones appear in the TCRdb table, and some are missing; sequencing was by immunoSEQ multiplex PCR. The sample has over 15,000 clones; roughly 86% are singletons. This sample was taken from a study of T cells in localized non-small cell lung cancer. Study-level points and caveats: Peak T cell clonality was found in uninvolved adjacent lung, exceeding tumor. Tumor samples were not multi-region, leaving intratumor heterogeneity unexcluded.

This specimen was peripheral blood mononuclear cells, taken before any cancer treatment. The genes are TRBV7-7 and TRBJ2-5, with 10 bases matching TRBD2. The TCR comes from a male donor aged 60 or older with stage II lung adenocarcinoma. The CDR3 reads CASSLRGASGRETQYF. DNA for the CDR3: TGTGCCAGCAGCTTGCGTGGCGCTAGCGGGAGAGAGACCCAGTACTTC.